This T cell receptor beta chain was sequenced during a study of blood T cell repertoires in COVID-19. Turning to the study itself: Sites in the United States, Italy and Spain provided acute and convalescent COVID-19 samples.

Deletions cut 4 bases from V and 3 bases from J, with 15 bases between. CDR1 LGHDT and CDR2 YNNKEL come from the germline V gene (reference sequence). This CDR3 comprises 15 residues. Original processing notes: Amplification of reference gene primers provided the estimated nucleated cell counts. Generated by immunoSEQ multiplex PCR, the TCRdb table keeps only in-frame clones and is missing some. Clone size and the V and J calls come from that table; the DNA yielded D and trimming. The table has some 350,000 clones, around 90% seen once; the top ten hold around 3%. The sample consisted of peripheral blood. V gene TRBV3-1 (or the pseudogene TRBV3-2) combines with J gene TRBJ2-5; tentatively, D is TRBD2 (6 bases). The sequence was collected from a human donor in a cohort sampled during active COVID-19. The CDR3 coding sequence is TGTGCCAGCAGCCTCCACCGGGACTTTGAAGAGACCCAGTACTTC. This codes for CASSLHRDFEETQYF.